These T cell receptor beta chains were read from a single sample in a study of OX40 agonist ivuxolimab in advanced cancers. The protocol was immunoSEQ multiplex PCR, while the TCRdb copy is restricted to in-frame clones and leaves out a portion. Here the sample spans under 20,000 clones, around 80% being singletons. The input for sequencing was CD4+ or CD8+ T cells sorted from blood, taken in a trial of the OX40 agonist ivuxolimab. The origin of the receptors is an adult with an advanced solid tumor such as melanoma, head and neck, liver or kidney cancer. The CDR3 runs from the conserved cysteine through the conserved F or W.

J gene: TRBJ1-2; V gene: TRBV6-1; CDR3 protein: CASSEGGRDPGRSYGYTF
J gene: TRBJ2-1; V gene: TRBV28; CDR3 protein: CASRPLANSYNEQFF
J gene: TRBJ2-7; V gene: TRBV27; CDR3 protein: CASRGISEGYEQYF
J gene: TRBJ2-1; V gene: TRBV6-4; CDR3 protein: CASSSGAYNEQFF
J gene: TRBJ2-1; V gene: TRBV7-9; CDR3 protein: CASSLTSPGQLGGQFF
J gene: TRBJ2-1; V gene: TRBV7-6; CDR3 protein: CASSSRTSGYNEQFF
J gene: TRBJ2-2; V gene: TRBV6-4; CDR3 protein: CASRLGNTGELFF
J gene: TRBJ2-1; V gene: TRBV7-9; CDR3 protein: CASSSTLAGGTYNEQFF
J gene: TRBJ1-1; V gene: TRBV6-1; CDR3 protein: CASSDLNRGQTEAFF
J gene: TRBJ1-1; V gene: TRBV20-1; CDR3 protein: CSASPMPEAFF
J gene: TRBJ1-1; V gene: TRBV5-5; CDR3 protein: CASSLNVYTEAFF
J gene: TRBJ2-5; V gene: TRBV27; CDR3 protein: CASSPGETQYF
J gene: TRBJ2-7; V gene: TRBV25-1; CDR3 protein: CASGRRASEQYF
J gene: TRBJ2-2; V gene: TRBV28; CDR3 protein: CASSFESSRQENTGELFF
J gene: TRBJ2-2; V gene: TRBV25-1; CDR3 protein: CASSELNRGNTGELFF
J gene: TRBJ2-1; V gene: TRBV4-2; CDR3 protein: CASSQAGRSSYNEQFF
J gene: TRBJ1-1; V gene: TRBV5-1; CDR3 protein: CASTGNTEAFF
J gene: TRBJ2-2; V gene: TRBV7-9; CDR3 protein: CASSIPAGAAGELFF
J gene: TRBJ1-1; V gene: TRBV6-6; CDR3 protein: CASTHRGGTNTEAFF
J gene: TRBJ1-5; V gene: TRBV28; CDR3 protein: CASSFRGDSNQPQHF
J gene: TRBJ2-3; V gene: TRBV7-9; CDR3 protein: CASSARQGGIDTQYF
J gene: TRBJ2-7; V gene: TRBV10-3; CDR3 protein: CAISDRGYEQYF